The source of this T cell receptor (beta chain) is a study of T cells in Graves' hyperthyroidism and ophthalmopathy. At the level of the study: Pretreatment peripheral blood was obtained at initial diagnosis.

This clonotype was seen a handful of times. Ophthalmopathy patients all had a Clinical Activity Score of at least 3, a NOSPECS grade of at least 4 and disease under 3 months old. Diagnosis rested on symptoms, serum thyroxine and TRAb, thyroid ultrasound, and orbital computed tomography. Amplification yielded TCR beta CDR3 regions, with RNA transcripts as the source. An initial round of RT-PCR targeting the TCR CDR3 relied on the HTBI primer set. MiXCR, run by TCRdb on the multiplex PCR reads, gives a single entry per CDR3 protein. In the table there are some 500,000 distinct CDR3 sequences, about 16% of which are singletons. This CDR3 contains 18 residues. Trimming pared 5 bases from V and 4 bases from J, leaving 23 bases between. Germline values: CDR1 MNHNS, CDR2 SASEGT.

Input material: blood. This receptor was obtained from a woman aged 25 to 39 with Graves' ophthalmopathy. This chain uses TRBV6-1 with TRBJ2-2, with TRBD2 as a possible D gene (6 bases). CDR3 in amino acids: CASSSAGSAGTRTGELFF. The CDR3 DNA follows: TGTGCCAGCAGTTCCGCGGGTAGCGCGGGGACGCGCACCGGGGAGCTGTTTTTT.